The TCR beta chain described here comes from a study of blood T cell repertoires in COVID-19. The wider study: Sites in the United States, Italy and Spain provided acute and convalescent COVID-19 samples.

Per the study methods: Researchers report that nucleated cell counts were estimated from reference gene primer amplification. Some clones are missing from TCRdb's copy, which holds only in-frame ones; the method was immunoSEQ multiplex PCR. V and J calls and clone size are given by that table; D and trimming were obtained from the DNA. The table includes about 270,000 clones, around 88% detected once. This clone was counted a few times. Across under 25 US areas, participants ranged in age from 18 to 89 years. The receptor was isolated from a middle-aged woman with acute COVID-19. The sample consisted of PBMCs or T cells enriched from blood (not recorded which).

The CDR3 DNA follows: TGTGCCAGCAGCCCTACAAGGAAGGGACTCCCAGGAAGCTTTAACTATGGCTACACCTTC. Its protein product is CASSPTRKGLPGSFNYGYTF. V gene TRBV3-1 (or the pseudogene TRBV3-2) combines with J gene TRBJ1-2, with D possibly matching TRBD1 (5 bases). This CDR3 comprises 20 residues. Germline V gives CDR1 LGHDT, CDR2 YNNKEL (reference sequence). The V and J ends lost 4 bases and 1 base respectively, with 28 bases between them.